This T cell receptor beta chain was identified in a study of technical replicates of blood from a few donors. V lost 4 bases to trimming and J lost 4 bases, with 14 bases between them. CDR3 size: 15 residues. Germline CDR1 is SEHNR and CDR2 is FQNEAQ (reference sequence). Some clones are missing from TCRdb's copy, which holds only in-frame ones; the method was immunoSEQ multiplex PCR. The repertoire holds approximately 74,000 clones, with around nine tenths as singletons. The sequenced sample consisted of PBMCs. The clonotype was recovered from a human donor in good health. Some clones in this sample may be carry-over from other donors' samples. The chain is built from TRBV7-9 and TRBJ2-1; the D gene is possibly TRBD1 (5 bases). This CDR3 is CASSSPLDRYNEQFF. The CDR3 DNA is TGTGCCAGCAGCTCCCCTCTCGACAGATACAATGAGCAGTTCTTC.